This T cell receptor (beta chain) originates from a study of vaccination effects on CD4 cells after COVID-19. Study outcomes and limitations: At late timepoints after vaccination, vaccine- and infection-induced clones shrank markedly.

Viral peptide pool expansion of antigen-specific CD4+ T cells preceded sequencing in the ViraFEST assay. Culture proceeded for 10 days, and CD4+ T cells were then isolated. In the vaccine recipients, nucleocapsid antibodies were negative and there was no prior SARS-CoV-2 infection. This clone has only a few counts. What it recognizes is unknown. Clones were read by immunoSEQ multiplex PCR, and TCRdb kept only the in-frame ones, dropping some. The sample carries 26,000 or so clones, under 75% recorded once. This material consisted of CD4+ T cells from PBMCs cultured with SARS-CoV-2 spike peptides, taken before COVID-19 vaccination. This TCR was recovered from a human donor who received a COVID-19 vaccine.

The CDR3, as DNA: TGCGCCAGCAGCCGACAACGGTTGAACACTGAAGCTTTCTTT. As protein: CASSRQRLNTEAFF. The V gene is TRBV4-1, the J gene TRBJ1-1; D uncertain. Trimming left V 4 bases short and J 0 bases short, with 9 bases between. The germline V gene has CDR1 MGHRA and CDR2 YSYEKL. This CDR3 is built from 14 residues.